Shown below are 30 T cell receptor beta chains from a single sample sequenced in a study of blood T cell repertoires in COVID-19. Profiled with immunoSEQ multiplex PCR; TCRdb holds only in-frame clones, not every one. The data show approximately 56,000 clones, about four fifths seen once. Sequencing was done on a sample of peripheral blood. These receptor sequences come from a woman older than 75 with COVID-19, enrolled during active disease.

The chain carries TRBV9 and TRBJ1-3; TRBD1 agrees at 8 bases. This CDR3 is built from 17 residues. Germline CDR1 SGDLS, CDR2 YYNGEE. The V gene end was trimmed by 3 bases and the J gene end by 1 base; junction bases not matched to a gene: 9. CDR3 protein: CASSGGIQGASGNTIYF. The CDR3, as DNA: TGTGCCAGCAGCGGAGGCATCCAGGGGGCTTCTGGAAACACCATATATTTT.

V gene TRBV15 combines with J gene TRBJ1-2, with 9 bases identical to TRBD1. The V gene's germline CDR1 is LNHNV and CDR2 YYDKDF (reference sequence). The ends lost 1 base at V and 8 bases at J; junction bases unmatched: 8. This CDR3 region has 15 residues. CDR3 loop: CATSRVATGGRGYTF. CDR3 in DNA: TGTGCCACCAGCAGAGTGGCGACAGGGGGAAGAGGCTACACCTTC.

This rearrangement joins TRBV19 to TRBJ2-3; TRBD1 agrees at 7 bases. The trim removed 8 bases at V and 4 bases at J, leaving 3 bases unmatched. The germline V gene encodes CDR1 LNHDA and CDR2 SQIVND (reference sequence). CDR3 size: 12 residues. CDR3 sequence: CASATGADTQYF. For the CDR3, the DNA is TGTGCCAGTGCCACAGGGGCAGATACGCAGTATTTT.

The CDR3 region is CASSMNALAGAYNEQFF. CDR3 DNA sequence: TGTGCCAGTAGTATGAATGCCCTAGCGGGGGCCTACAATGAGCAGTTCTTC. V and J are TRBV19 and TRBJ2-1, with 10 bases matching TRBD2. The CDR3 contains 17 residues. CDR1 and CDR2 from the germline V gene are LNHDA and SQIVND (reference sequence). The junction had 7 bases not matched to a gene; V was cut back by 3 bases and J by 2 bases.

The chain is built from TRBV14 and TRBJ1-2; 9 bases align to TRBD1. The CDR3 totals 16 residues. Trimming took 1 base from V and 3 from J; bases not matched to a gene: 6. Looked up from germline, CDR1 is SGHDN and CDR2 is FVKESK. The CDR3 loop reads CASSQAGTGTYYGYTF. The CDR3 bases are TGTGCCAGCAGCCAAGCGGGGACAGGGACGTACTATGGCTACACCTTC.

The V call is TRBV6-1, the J call TRBJ2-7; TRBD2 agrees at 16 bases. The length of the CDR3 is 18 residues. After removal of 2 bases from V and 1 base from J, the junction contained 5 bases not matched to a gene. The germline CDR1 and CDR2 sequences are MNHNS and SASEGT. The CDR3 region has the DNA TGTGCCAGCAGTGAATCAGGGACTAGCGGGAGGGCTTCCTACGAGCAGTACTTC. Its protein is CASSESGTSGRASYEQYF.

This chain links TRBV3-1 (or the pseudogene TRBV3-2) with TRBJ2-7; D perhaps matches TRBD2 (6 bases). Trimming left V 3 bases short and J 7 bases short, with 22 bases between. The V gene's germline CDR1 is LGHDT and CDR2 YNNKEL (reference sequence). The CDR3 length is 16 residues. CDR3 region: CASSQAGGPSGSEQYF. The CDR3, as DNA: TGTGCCAGCAGCCAGGCTGGCGGGCCATCCGGGAGTGAGCAGTACTTC.

The chain joins TRBV5-4 to TRBJ2-1; 11 nucleotides align to TRBD2. This CDR3 spans 16 amino acids. J gave up 4 bases and V 4 bases, and 7 bases lay outside the gene matches. CDR1 and CDR2 from the germline V gene are SGHNT and YYREEE (reference sequence). This CDR3 reads CASSDLLAGVYNEQFF. CDR3 in DNA: TGTGCCAGCAGCGACCTACTAGCGGGAGTTTACAATGAGCAGTTCTTC.

The CDR3 DNA is TGCGCCAGCAGTGTCAGACAGGTTGATCAGCCCCAGCATTTT. This gives the protein CASSVRQVDQPQHF. The rearrangement joins TRBV10-1 to TRBJ1-5, with D possibly being TRBD1 (6 bases). V was clipped by 4 bases and J by 5 bases, with 12 bases between them. The germline CDR1 and CDR2 sequences are WNHNN and SYGVQD (reference sequence). The CDR3 runs 14 residues.

This rearrangement joins TRBV7-8 to TRBJ2-3; a possible D gene is TRBD2 (6 bases). V was pared by 5 bases and J by 4 bases, with 10 bases between. Germline CDR1 reads SGHVS; CDR2 reads FQNEAQ. The CDR3 has 13 amino acids. CDR3 DNA: TGTGCCAGCAGCCGGGGACTCCCAGATACGCAGTATTTT. It encodes CASSRGLPDTQYF.

The chain carries TRBV27 and TRBJ1-5; no clear D gene. CDR1 MNHEY and CDR2 SMNVEV come from the germline V gene (reference sequence). Trimming took off 4 bases at V and 3 bases at J, with 19 bases between the two ends. CDR3 length: 17 residues. This CDR3 reads CASSWRSPLLYNQPQHF. CDR3 DNA: TGTGCCAGCAGTTGGAGGAGTCCCCTCCTTTACAATCAGCCCCAGCATTTT.

The genes are TRBV9 and TRBJ1-2; 7 positions match TRBD1. V dropped 4 bases and J dropped 8; count of bases not matched to a gene: 11. Germline V gene lookup returns CDR1 SGDLS and CDR2 YYNGEE. The CDR3 has 14 residues. CDR3 amino acids: CASSLSTGMEGYTF. The CDR3 region has the DNA TGTGCCAGCAGCTTGTCGACAGGGATGGAGGGCTACACCTTC.

The chain combines TRBV19 with TRBJ1-6, with TRBD1 as a possible D gene (6 bases). The CDR3 spans 17 residues. Germline V gives CDR1 LNHDA, CDR2 SQIVND (reference sequence). Trimming shortened V by 3 bases and J by 7 bases, and 19 bases separated the two germline ends. This CDR3 is CASSIGRGGQRNSPLHF. The CDR3 bases are TGTGCCAGTAGTATCGGTAGGGGGGGTCAGAGGAATTCACCCCTCCACTTT.

The rearrangement joins TRBV7-3 to TRBJ2-5; tentatively, D is TRBD2 (5 bases). V was cut by 5 bases and J by 7 bases, with 14 bases left in between. Per germline, CDR1 SGHTA and CDR2 FQGTGA. The CDR3 consists of 13 residues. The CDR3 bases are TGTGCCAGCAGCGTTTCTAGCTACGGGACCCAGTACTTC. Amino acids: CASSVSSYGTQYF.

The rearrangement links TRBV19 to TRBJ1-1; 9 nucleotides align to TRBD1. The CDR3 sequence is 16 residues long. J gave up 3 bases and V 7 bases, and 12 bases lay outside the gene matches. Per germline, CDR1 LNHDA and CDR2 SQIVND (reference sequence). The chain's CDR3 is CASTKANRGRYTEAFF. The CDR3 region has the DNA TGTGCCAGTACCAAGGCGAACAGGGGGCGATACACTGAAGCTTTCTTT.

The chain carries TRBV4-1 and TRBJ1-1; D is unclear. Germline loops: CDR1 MGHRA, CDR2 YSYEKL. The CDR3 runs 16 residues. V lost 1 base, J lost 0 bases, and 12 bases lay in between. The CDR3 DNA is TGCGCCAGCAGCCAAGGGCGAAGGGAGATGAACACTGAAGCTTTCTTT. Translation gives CASSQGRREMNTEAFF.

CDR3 residues: CASSKRQRNTEAFF. The DNA of the CDR3 is TGTGCCAGCAGTAAAAGACAGAGGAACACTGAAGCTTTCTTT. The rearrangement uses TRBV27 and TRBJ1-1, with D maybe TRBD1 (5 bases). Germline values: CDR1 MNHEY, CDR2 SMNVEV (reference sequence). The CDR3 consists of 14 residues. V lost 5 bases and J 1 base, leaving 11 bases between the germline ends.

V gene TRBV28 combines with J gene TRBJ1-4; D not certain. CDR3 size: 14 residues. V was shortened by 3 bases and J by 6 bases, with 11 bases between the two germline ends. Germline V lookup: CDR1 MDHEN, CDR2 SYDVKM. CDR3 nucleotides: TGTGCCAGCAGTTTGTCCGGGTGGGATGAAAAACTGTTTTTT. It specifies CASSLSGWDEKLFF.

This chain connects TRBV6-1 to TRBJ2-5; 9 nucleotides match TRBD2. V lost 8 bases, J lost 5 bases, and 9 bases stayed unmatched. The CDR3 has 14 amino acids. CDR1 is MNHNS and CDR2 is SASEGT in the germline V gene. CDR3 bases: TGTGCCAGCTCTAGCGGGGCACTTCGGGAGACCCAGTACTTC. As protein: CASSSGALRETQYF.

The gene calls are TRBV11-3 and TRBJ2-1; no clear D gene. The CDR3 is 16 amino acids. Germline CDR1 is SGHNT and CDR2 is YENEEA. Trimming took 5 bases from V and 0 from J, leaving 14 bases between them. CDR3 in DNA: TGTGCCAGCAGCCCCAACAGTGCTGGCTCCTACAATGAGCAGTTCTTC. It codes for CASSPNSAGSYNEQFF.

The V and J genes are TRBV18 and TRBJ2-3, with 8 bases identical to TRBD2. From germline, CDR1 is KGHSH and CDR2 LQKENI. The V and J ends lost 1 base and 3 bases, in that order; junction bases with no gene match: 3. The CDR3 has 15 residues. The CDR3 DNA is TGTGCCAGCTCACCACAGCGCGGGGGGACAGATACGCAGTATTTT. Its translation is CASSPQRGGTDTQYF. Complete variable domain (other parts from reference TRBV18 and TRBJ2-3): NAGVMQNPRHLVRRRGQEARLRCSPMKGHSHVYWYRQLPEEGLKFMVYLQKENIIDESGMPKERFSAEFPKEGPSILRIQQVVRGDSAAYFCASSPQRGGTDTQYFGPGTRLTVL.

CDR3 DNA sequence: TGTGCCAGTAGTTCCCCTGGCGGGAGGATCAATGAGCAGTTCTTC. Its protein is CASSSPGGRINEQFF. This chain uses TRBV19 with TRBJ2-1; 8 bases fit TRBD2. Germline trimming cut 5 bases from V and 6 bases from J; bases unmatched to any gene: 9. This CDR3 is built from 15 residues. Germline-derived CDR1 and CDR2 are LNHDA and SQIVND (reference sequence).

This sequence joins TRBV19 and TRBJ2-2; possibly TRBD2 for D (5 bases). V lost 3 bases to trimming and J lost 6 bases, with 14 bases between them. Germline lookup yields CDR1 LNHDA and CDR2 SQIVND (reference sequence). This CDR3 has 15 amino acids. This CDR3 reads CASSIIYLAAGELFF. As DNA, the CDR3 is TGTGCCAGTAGTATCATCTACCTAGCTGCCGGGGAGCTGTTTTTT.

The chain joins TRBV19 to TRBJ2-7; a possible D gene is TRBD2 (5 bases). Trimming took off 2 bases at V and 3 bases at J, with 14 bases between the two ends. CDR3 size: 15 residues. Germline V CDR1 and CDR2: LNHDA, SQIVND (reference sequence). For the CDR3, the DNA is TGTGCCAGTAGTATAACCCTTAGCGTATACTACGAGCAGTACTTC. Translation: CASSITLSVYYEQYF. Together with reference TRBV19 and TRBJ2-7, the CDR3 gives the full variable domain: DGGITQSPKYLFRKEGQNVTLSCEQNLNHDAMYWYRQDPGQGLRLIYYSQIVNDFQKGDIAEGYSVSREKKESFPLTVTSAQKNPTAFYLCASSITLSVYYEQYFGPGTRLTVT.

This clone was found once. The chain uses TRBV27 and TRBJ2-1; 11 bases match TRBD2. Germline CDR1 MNHEY, CDR2 SMNVEV (reference sequence). The CDR3 is made up of 18 amino acids. J lost 0 bases, V lost 7 bases, and 11 bases had no gene match. CDR3 residues: CASTSTSGTILSYNEQFF. In nucleotides, the CDR3 is TGTGCCAGCACCTCGACTAGCGGGACGATCCTCTCCTACAATGAGCAGTTCTTC.

About this clone: This same CDR3 is encoded by further DNA sequences in the sample. The genes are TRBV19 and TRBJ1-6; 8 bases fit TRBD1. Germline V gene sequence: CDR1 LNHDA, CDR2 SQIVND (reference sequence). This CDR3 has 15 residues. After removal of 6 bases from V and 0 bases from J, the junction contained 1 base not matched to a gene. CDR3 DNA sequence: TGTGCCAGTAGCACAGGGGGCTCCTATAATTCACCCCTCCACTTT. It yields the protein CASSTGGSYNSPLHF. The full variable domain, with the rest looked up from reference TRBV19 and TRBJ1-6, is DGGITQSPKYLFRKEGQNVTLSCEQNLNHDAMYWYRQDPGQGLRLIYYSQIVNDFQKGDIAEGYSVSREKKESFPLTVTSAQKNPTAFYLCASSTGGSYNSPLHFGNGTRLTVT.

This clone was picked up a small number of times. The gene calls are TRBV24-1 and TRBJ1-1; TRBD1 matches 8 bases. The germline V gene has CDR1 KGHDR and CDR2 SFDVKD. The CDR3 has 12 amino acids. The V gene end was trimmed by 10 bases and the J gene end by 11 bases; junction bases not matched to a gene: 11. The CDR3 is CATRLQGEEAFF. CDR3 coding DNA: TGTGCCACTAGATTACAGGGGGAGGAGGCTTTCTTT.

This chain uses TRBV29-1 with TRBJ2-1; possibly TRBD2 for D (6 bases). The CDR3 spans 15 residues. The germline V gene encodes CDR1 SQVTM and CDR2 ANQGSEA. The V end lost 3 bases, the J end lost 0 bases, and 12 bases lay between the germline ends. Here the CDR3 reads CSVEGGLSSYNEQFF. In DNA form, the CDR3 reads TGCAGCGTTGAGGGGGGTCTGAGCTCCTACAATGAGCAGTTCTTC.

This clone has a single count. The chain combines TRBV2 with TRBJ2-1, with D possibly matching TRBD1 (6 bases). The V gene's germline CDR1 is SNHLY and CDR2 FYNNEI. Trimming cost V 2 bases and J 11 bases, with 16 bases left between them. This CDR3 has 14 residues. In DNA form, the CDR3 reads TGTGCCAGCAGTGAAAGCCAGGGGCCCGGGCAGCAGTTCTTC. Protein product: CASSESQGPGQQFF. The entire variable domain, with the rest obtained from reference TRBV2 and TRBJ2-1, is as follows: EPEVTQTPSHQVTQMGQEVILRCVPISNHLYFYWYRQILGQKVEFLVSFYNNEISEKSEIFDDQFSVERPDGSNFTLKIRSTKLEDSAMYFCASSESQGPGQQFFGPGTRLTVL.

The chain couples TRBV4-1 to TRBJ2-5; the match to TRBD2 covers 10 bases. CDR1 is MGHRA, CDR2 YSYEKL, per germline. The CDR3 contains 17 residues. The V gene end was trimmed by 1 base and the J gene end by 3 bases; junction bases not matched to a gene: 8. The CDR3 here is CASSQVAASGGEETQYF. Written as DNA, the CDR3 is TGCGCCAGCAGCCAAGTCGCTGCTAGCGGGGGAGAAGAGACCCAGTACTTC.